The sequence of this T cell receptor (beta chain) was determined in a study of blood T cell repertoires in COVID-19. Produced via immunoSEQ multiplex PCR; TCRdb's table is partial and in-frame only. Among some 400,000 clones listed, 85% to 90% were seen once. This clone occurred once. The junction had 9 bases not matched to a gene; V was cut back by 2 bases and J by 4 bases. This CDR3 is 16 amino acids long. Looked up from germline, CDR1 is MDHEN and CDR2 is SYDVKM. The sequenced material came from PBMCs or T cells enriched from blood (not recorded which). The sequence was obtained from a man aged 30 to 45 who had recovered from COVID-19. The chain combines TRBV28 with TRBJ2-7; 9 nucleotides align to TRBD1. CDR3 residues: CASSLRPGQGEYEQYF. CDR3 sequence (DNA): TGTGCCAGCAGTTTACGCCCGGGACAGGGTGAGTACGAGCAGTACTTC. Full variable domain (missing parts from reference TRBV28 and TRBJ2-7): DVKVTQSSRYLVKRTGEKVFLECVQDMDHENMFWYRQDPGLGLRLIYFSYDVKMKEKGDIPEGYSVSREKKERFSLILESASTNQTSMYLCASSLRPGQGEYEQYFGPGTRLTVT.